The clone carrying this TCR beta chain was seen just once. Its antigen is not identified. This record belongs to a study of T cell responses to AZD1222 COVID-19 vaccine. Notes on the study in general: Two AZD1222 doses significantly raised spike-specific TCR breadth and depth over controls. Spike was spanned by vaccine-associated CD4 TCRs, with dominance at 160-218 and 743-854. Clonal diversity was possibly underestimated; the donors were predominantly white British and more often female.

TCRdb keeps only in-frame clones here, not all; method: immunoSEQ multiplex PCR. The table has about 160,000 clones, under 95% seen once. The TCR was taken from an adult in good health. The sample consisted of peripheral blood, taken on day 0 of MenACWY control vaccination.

CDR3 sequence reads: CASSLAQGGSYYGYTF. The CDR3 DNA reads as TGTGCCAGCAGCCTTGCCCAGGGGGGTAGTTACTATGGCTACACCTTC. The rearrangement uses TRBV11-3 and TRBJ1-2; TRBD1 agrees at 7 bases. The germline CDR1 and CDR2 sequences are SGHNT and YENEEA. V trimming: 5 bases; J trimming: 3 bases; junction bases outside the gene matches: 12. This CDR3 is built from 16 residues.